This TCR beta chain was profiled in a study of T cells in Graves' hyperthyroidism and ophthalmopathy. Study-level results: In simple terms, a model built on 13 V-J features told ophthalmopathy apart from stable hyperthyroidism. Most clonotypes expanded in the thyroid (above 0.001) were also present in blood. Model-based prediction identified ophthalmopathy a median approximately 6 months prior to its onset.

This CDR3 has 16 amino acids. V was pared by 5 bases and J by 8 bases, with 21 bases between. Germline-derived CDR1 and CDR2 are SEHNR and FQNEAQ (reference sequence). Every diagnosis used clinical symptoms, serum thyroxine and TRAb, thyroid ultrasound and orbital computed tomography. Using RNA transcripts as the source, TCR beta CDR3 regions were amplified. When the TCR CDR3 underwent first-round RT-PCR, the HTBI primer set was used. TCRdb called the multiplex PCR reads again in MiXCR, with one record for every CDR3 protein. Of around 690,000 distinct CDR3 sequences in the sample, under 25% were seen once. Concerning this clonotype itself: Its antigen is undetermined.

Sequenced material: blood. This sequence was found in a man younger than 45 with Graves' ophthalmopathy. The chain has TRBV7-9 and TRBJ1-4; tentative D call: TRBD1 (5 bases). The CDR3 sequence is CASSLSGSEGREKLFF. In DNA, the CDR3 is TGTGCCAGCAGCCTATCCGGGAGCGAGGGGAGGGAAAAACTGTTTTTT.